Below, 25 T cell receptor beta chains from the same sample are listed, as sequenced in a study of Ad26.COV2.S vaccination and SARS-CoV-2 variants. Treatment of the sample: some 20 received Ad26.COV2.S at low or high dose, single or two shots; 5 received placebo; per-sample allocation not given. The investigators took samples on day 63 after the first vaccine or placebo injection. The method was immunoSEQ multiplex PCR; TCRdb's version includes in-frame clones alone and lacks a portion of them. The profile shows some 480,000 clones, roughly 85% of them singletons. The sequences come from peripheral blood, collected in a trial of Ad26.COV2.S vaccine versus placebo. These receptor sequences come from a person aged 18-65 years who received the Ad26.COV2.S COVID-19 vaccine or a placebo.

In its sample, this clone was seen a few times. The chain employs TRBV28 and TRBJ1-6; perhaps TRBD1 as D (5 bases). Trimming left V 5 bases short and J 13 bases short, with 12 bases between. The CDR3 loop spans 12 amino acids. Germline-derived CDR1 and CDR2 are MDHEN and SYDVKM. CDR3 sequence: CASSRQQLPLHF. In DNA form, the CDR3 reads TGTGCCAGCAGTCGACAGCAACTTCCCCTCCACTTT. Full variable domain (rest looked up from reference TRBV28 and TRBJ1-6): DVKVTQSSRYLVKRTGEKVFLECVQDMDHENMFWYRQDPGLGLRLIYFSYDVKMKEKGDIPEGYSVSREKKERFSLILESASTNQTSMYLCASSRQQLPLHFGNGTRLTVT.

V gene TRBV6-2 or TRBV6-3 combines with J gene TRBJ2-4; TRBD1 agrees at 9 bases. The V gene end was trimmed by 2 bases and the J gene end by 6 bases; junction bases not matched to a gene: 11. Germline V lookup: CDR1 MNHEY, CDR2 SVGEGT. This CDR3 comprises 17 residues. CDR3 in DNA: TGTGCCAGCAGTTACGACACCGGGACAGGGCGTCTAAACATTCAGTACTTC. It codes for CASSYDTGTGRLNIQYF.

The DNA for the CDR3 is TGTGCCAGCAGCCAAGGAAGAAAACAAGAGACCCAGTACTTC. Translating it yields CASSQGRKQETQYF. The genes are TRBV3-1 (or the pseudogene TRBV3-2) and TRBJ2-5; D is unclear. Trimming removed 1 base at V and 2 bases at J, with 8 bases between. Germline CDR1 is LGHDT and CDR2 is YNNKEL (reference sequence). The CDR3 consists of 14 residues.

The chain employs TRBV3-1 (or the pseudogene TRBV3-2) and TRBJ2-1; D could derive from TRBD1 or TRBD2 (5 bases each). The CDR3 extends over 14 amino acids. With 4 bases removed from V and 5 bases from J, the gap between germline ends came to 12 bases. CDR1 LGHDT and CDR2 YNNKEL come from the germline V gene (reference sequence). CDR3 loop: CASSLRGKNNEQFF. CDR3 coding DNA: TGTGCCAGCAGCCTTCGGGGCAAGAACAATGAGCAGTTCTTC.

The chain couples TRBV30 to TRBJ1-2, with D possibly matching TRBD1 (6 bases). The CDR3 sequence is 14 residues long. Deletions cut 4 bases from V and 1 base from J, with 13 bases between. The germline gives CDR1 GTSNPN, CDR2 SVGIG (reference sequence). The CDR3 region is CAWTIRGDNYGYTF. The CDR3 DNA follows: TGTGCCTGGACCATCAGGGGAGATAACTATGGCTACACCTTC.

The chain is built from TRBV29-1 and TRBJ2-5, with D maybe TRBD2 (7 bases). Germline V lookup: CDR1 SQVTM, CDR2 ANQGSEA. The length of the CDR3 is 13 residues. V lost 6 bases and J 3 bases, leaving 14 bases between the germline ends. CDR3 residues: CSVPLGGEETQYF. Here the CDR3 DNA reads TGCAGCGTCCCTTTAGGGGGGGAAGAGACCCAGTACTTC.

The chain carries TRBV30 and TRBJ1-1; D unclear. V shed 4 bases and J shed 4 bases, with 7 bases lying between them. This CDR3 is 11 amino acids long. Germline CDR1 GTSNPN, CDR2 SVGIG (reference sequence). CDR3 amino acids: CAWMRRTEAFF. DNA for the CDR3: TGTGCCTGGATGAGGCGCACTGAAGCTTTCTTT.

This chain joins TRBV6-5 and TRBJ1-1; D is possibly TRBD1 (6 bases). Germline V gives CDR1 MNHEY, CDR2 SVGAGI. V was trimmed by 2 bases and J by 3 bases, leaving 13 bases between them. The CDR3 loop spans 15 amino acids. The CDR3 DNA reads as TGTGCCAGCAGTTACGGTGGGGGCCGGGACACTGAAGCTTTCTTT. Translating it yields CASSYGGGRDTEAFF.

The chain uses TRBV5-4 and TRBJ2-3; the D is unclear. Germline CDR1 SGHNT, CDR2 YYREEE (reference sequence). The germline V and J ends were trimmed by 4 bases and 2 bases, with 8 bases remaining between them. This CDR3 has 13 residues. In DNA form, the CDR3 reads TGTGCCAGCAGCCCTGTGGCCACAGATACGCAGTATTTT. It encodes CASSPVATDTQYF. The whole variable domain, remainder taken from reference TRBV5-4 and TRBJ2-3, is ETGVTQSPTHLIKTRGQQVTLRCSSQSGHNTVSWYQQALGQGPQFIFQYYREEENGRGNFPPRFSGLQFPNYSSELNVNALELDDSALYLCASSPVATDTQYFGPGTRLTVL.

This chain links TRBV14 with TRBJ1-3; possibly TRBD1 for D (6 bases). The CDR3 extends over 16 amino acids. V was clipped by 4 bases and J by 2 bases, with 15 bases between them. Germline V gives CDR1 SGHDN, CDR2 FVKESK. CDR3 amino acids: CASSPRGGKAGNTIYF. The CDR3 DNA is TGTGCCAGCAGCCCACGGGGGGGCAAGGCTGGAAACACCATATATTTT.

V is TRBV6-2 or TRBV6-3 and J is TRBJ2-5; D is possibly TRBD2 (6 bases). There are 15 residues in the CDR3. The germline V gene has CDR1 MNHEY and CDR2 SVGEGT. Deletions cut 0 bases from V and 5 bases from J, with 13 bases between. The CDR3 DNA sequence: TGTGCCAGCAGTTACTCGCGGGGATCTTGGGAGACCCAGTACTTC. It yields the protein CASSYSRGSWETQYF.

This sequence joins TRBV6-1 and TRBJ1-5; D possibly corresponds to TRBD1 (6 bases). Trimming took 6 bases from V and 2 from J, leaving 20 bases between them. The CDR3 runs to 17 residues. The germline V gene encodes CDR1 MNHNS and CDR2 SASEGT. DNA of the CDR3: TGTGCCAGCAGAGAAACACAGGGAGGTTACGGCAATCAGCCCCAGCATTTT. It encodes CASRETQGGYGNQPQHF.

V usage is TRBV11-3 and J usage is TRBJ2-2; 7 nucleotides agree with TRBD1. V lost 4 bases and J lost 4; bases outside the gene matches: 6. The CDR3 runs 15 residues. The V gene's germline CDR1 is SGHNT and CDR2 YENEEA. Here the CDR3 reads CASSSAGTVTGELFF. DNA of the CDR3: TGTGCCAGCAGCTCCGCCGGGACAGTCACCGGGGAGCTGTTTTTT.

The rearrangement uses TRBV7-8 and TRBJ2-7, with D possibly TRBD2 on 6 matching bases. The CDR3 is made up of 20 amino acids. Germline V lookup: CDR1 SGHVS, CDR2 FQNEAQ. The germline V and J ends were trimmed by 5 bases and 4 bases, with 33 bases remaining between them. The CDR3 here is CASSPRPPGLPWGALYEQYF. The CDR3 DNA reads as TGTGCCAGCAGCCCCAGGCCTCCGGGACTCCCGTGGGGTGCCCTTTACGAGCAGTACTTC.

The V call is TRBV19, the J call TRBJ2-5; the D gene is possibly TRBD2 (6 bases). The CDR3 loop spans 15 amino acids. CDR1 is LNHDA, CDR2 SQIVND, per germline (reference sequence). The germline V and J ends were trimmed by 4 bases and 4 bases, with 16 bases remaining between them. This CDR3 reads CASSTLGQGGETQYF. In DNA form, the CDR3 reads TGTGCCAGTAGTACCCTGGGGCAGGGAGGAGAGACCCAGTACTTC.

The chain carries TRBV30 and TRBJ1-1; D remains ambiguous. V was clipped by 3 bases and J by 0 bases, with 8 bases between them. This CDR3 has 13 amino acids. Looked up from germline, CDR1 is GTSNPN and CDR2 is SVGIG (reference sequence). CDR3 DNA sequence: TGTGCCTGGAGCTACAGTTTGAACACTGAAGCTTTCTTT. Amino acids: CAWSYSLNTEAFF.

The chain is built from TRBV11-1 and TRBJ2-2; 7 positions match TRBD2. In germline, CDR1 is SGHAT, CDR2 FQDESV (reference sequence). The CDR3 is 16 amino acids. Trimming cost V 1 base and J 4 bases; bases outside gene matches: 6. DNA of the CDR3: TGTGCCAGCAGCTTAGTGCCTAGCGGAATCACCGGGGAGCTGTTTTTT. It translates to CASSLVPSGITGELFF.

With respect to this clone: This specimen includes other DNA sequences encoding the same CDR3. The rearrangement links TRBV28 to TRBJ1-5, with D possibly matching TRBD1 (6 bases). Trimming took off 3 bases at V and 4 bases at J, with 10 bases between the two ends. The CDR3 spans 14 residues. Germline-derived CDR1 and CDR2 are MDHEN and SYDVKM. CDR3 in DNA: TGTGCCAGCAGTTTCGGGCAGGGGAATCAGCCCCAGCATTTT. Residues: CASSFGQGNQPQHF.

The chain combines TRBV6-5 with TRBJ2-7; no clear D gene. The CDR3 sequence is 11 residues long. Germline CDR1 reads MNHEY; CDR2 reads SVGAGI. Trimming removed 4 bases from V and 3 bases from J, with 4 bases in between. CDR3 DNA sequence: TGTGCCAGCAGTTCTCGCTACGAGCAGTACTTC. Translation gives CASSSRYEQYF.

About this clone itself: Other DNA sequences in the same sample also yield this CDR3. The gene calls are TRBV7-2 and TRBJ2-5; no firm D call. This CDR3 spans 13 amino acids. Germline V gene data show CDR1 as SGHTA and CDR2 as FQGNSA. With 1 base removed from V and 5 bases from J, the gap between germline ends came to 8 bases. The CDR3 sequence: CASSLVSQETQYF. Here the CDR3 DNA reads TGTGCCAGCAGCTTAGTTAGCCAGGAGACCCAGTACTTC.

This chain links TRBV28 with TRBJ2-1; 11 bases are a match to TRBD1. Germline assignment: CDR1 MDHEN and CDR2 SYDVKM. Germline trimming cut 5 bases from V and 6 bases from J; bases unmatched to any gene: 9. This CDR3 is built from 16 residues. This CDR3 reads CASSVNRDRGANEQFF. The DNA for the CDR3 is TGTGCCAGCAGTGTTAACCGGGACAGGGGGGCCAATGAGCAGTTCTTC.

V and J are TRBV29-1 and TRBJ2-3; D is unresolved. The CDR3 runs to 11 residues. The germline CDR1 and CDR2 sequences are SQVTM and ANQGSEA. The V end was cut by 5 bases, the J end by 5 bases, with 8 bases between. CDR3 in amino acids: CSVLSRDTQYF. In DNA form, the CDR3 reads TGCAGCGTTCTTTCCCGAGATACGCAGTATTTT.

The V call is TRBV3-1 (or the pseudogene TRBV3-2), the J call TRBJ2-7; 7 nucleotides align to TRBD1. Losses at the gene ends were 4 bases for V and 9 bases for J; bases not matched to a gene: 6. This CDR3 is 12 amino acids long. Germline V lookup: CDR1 LGHDT, CDR2 YNNKEL (reference sequence). The CDR3 sequence: CASSPDRVGQYF. CDR3 nucleotide sequence: TGTGCCAGCAGCCCCGACAGGGTTGGGCAGTACTTC.

The chain links TRBV4-3 to TRBJ2-1; D may correspond to TRBD1 or TRBD2 (5 bases each). Per germline, CDR1 LGHNA and CDR2 YSLEER. The CDR3 sequence is 16 residues long. Trimming took 1 base from V and 8 from J, leaving 18 bases between them. CDR3 nucleotides: TGCGCCAGCAGCCAAGGAGGGACGCCAGCTGCTGATGAGCAGTTCTTC. It encodes CASSQGGTPAADEQFF.

This chain links TRBV6-1 with TRBJ1-5; maybe TRBD1 (6 bases). The V end lost 2 bases, the J end lost 6 bases, and 26 bases lay between the germline ends. The germline gives CDR1 MNHNS, CDR2 SASEGT. The CDR3 is 19 amino acids. In DNA, the CDR3 is TGTGCCAGCAGTGAATTGGGGGGCACAGGGTTTACTTTTGGTCAGCCCCAGCATTTT. This encodes CASSELGGTGFTFGQPQHF.